This T cell receptor beta chain came from a study of shared clonotypes between healthy human individuals. The wider study: Samples came from two female and a few male donors aged 18 to 49.

The naive CD8 fraction comprised CD45RO-negative cells positively selected for CCR7 and excluded terminally differentiated effector memory CD45RA+ cells. Generated by immunoSEQ multiplex PCR, the TCRdb table keeps only in-frame clones and is missing some. The top ten clones hold approximately 1.2% of a sample with about 2 million clones, over 85% of them seen once. V lost 2 bases, J lost 5 bases, and 3 bases stayed unmatched. This CDR3 is built from 15 residues. Germline values: CDR1 SNHLY, CDR2 FYNNEI. The V gene is TRBV2, the J gene TRBJ2-3, with 11 bases fitting TRBD2. The TCR sequence derives from a man aged 18 to 29 in good health. What was sequenced was naive CD8+ T cells sorted from blood. This chain's CDR3 is CASSELAGGRDTQYF. CDR3 DNA sequence: TGTGCCAGCAGTGAATTAGCGGGGGGGCGAGATACGCAGTATTTT.